This T cell receptor (beta chain) was sequenced for a study of naive and memory T cell subsets. The treatment denotes: skin biopsy from PPD injection site in Mantoux-positive individual. A UMI-containing oligonucleotide was joined by 3' ligation to the TCR cDNA template. Unsorted total RNA, about 1 to 1000 ng, was DNase treated before reverse transcription. Amplification of ligated cDNA took four PCR rounds with SP2 and nested alpha and beta constant primers. TCRdb passed the UMI-ligation and nested PCR reads through MiXCR, listing each CDR3 protein once. Of around 30,000 distinct CDR3 sequences in the sample, approximately 6.7% are singletons; the top ten hold approximately 3.3%. This specimen consisted of skin, obtained from a tuberculin skin test site. The sequence derives from an adult in good health.

The CDR3 sequence is CASSSRLAGGRGTDTQYF. DNA of the CDR3: TGTGCCAGCAGCTCGCGCCTAGCGGGGGGGCGGGGCACAGATACGCAGTATTTT. This sequence joins TRBV13 and TRBJ2-3, with 12 nucleotides matching TRBD2. The CDR3 is 18 residues long. V gave up 4 bases and J gave up 1 base; unmatched junction bases: 9. Germline CDR1 PRHDT, CDR2 FYEKMQ (reference sequence). The full variable domain, rest sourced from reference TRBV13 and TRBJ2-3, is AAGVIQSPRHLIKEKRETATLKCYPIPRHDTVYWYQQGPGQDPQFLISFYEKMQSDKGSIPDRFSAQQFSDYHSELNMSSLELGDSALYFCASSSRLAGGRGTDTQYFGPGTRLTVL.